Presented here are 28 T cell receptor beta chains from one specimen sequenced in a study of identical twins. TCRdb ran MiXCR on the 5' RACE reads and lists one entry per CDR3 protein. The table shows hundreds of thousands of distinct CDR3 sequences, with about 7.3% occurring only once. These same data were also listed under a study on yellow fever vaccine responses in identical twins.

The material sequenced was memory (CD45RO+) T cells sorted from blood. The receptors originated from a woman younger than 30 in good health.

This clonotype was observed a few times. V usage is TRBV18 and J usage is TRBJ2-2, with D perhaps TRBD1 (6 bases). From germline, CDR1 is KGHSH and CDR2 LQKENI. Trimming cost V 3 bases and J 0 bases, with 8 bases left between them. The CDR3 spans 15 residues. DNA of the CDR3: TGTGCCAGCTCACCGGGACATCCGAACACCGGGGAGCTGTTTTTT. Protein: CASSPGHPNTGELFF. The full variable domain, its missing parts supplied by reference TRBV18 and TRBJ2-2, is NAGVMQNPRHLVRRRGQEARLRCSPMKGHSHVYWYRQLPEEGLKFMVYLQKENIIDESGMPKERFSAEFPKEGPSILRIQQVVRGDSAAYFCASSPGHPNTGELFFGEGSRLTVL.

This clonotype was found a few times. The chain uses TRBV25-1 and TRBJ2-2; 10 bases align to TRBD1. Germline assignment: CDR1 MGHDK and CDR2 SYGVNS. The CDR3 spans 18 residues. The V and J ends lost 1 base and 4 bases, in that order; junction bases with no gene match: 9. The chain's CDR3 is CASSELARDRGGTGELFF. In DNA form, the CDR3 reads TGTGCCAGCAGTGAATTGGCGCGGGACAGGGGTGGCACCGGGGAGCTGTTTTTT.

The CDR3 bases are TGTGCCAGCAGCTTCCTCCCGCCGGGACCAGATACGCAGTATTTT. Protein sequence: CASSFLPPGPDTQYF. V is TRBV7-9 and J is TRBJ2-3; possibly TRBD1 or TRBD2 for D (5 bases each). Germline values: CDR1 SEHNR, CDR2 FQNEAQ (reference sequence). The length of the CDR3 is 15 residues. Trimming left V 3 bases short and J 4 bases short, with 14 bases between.

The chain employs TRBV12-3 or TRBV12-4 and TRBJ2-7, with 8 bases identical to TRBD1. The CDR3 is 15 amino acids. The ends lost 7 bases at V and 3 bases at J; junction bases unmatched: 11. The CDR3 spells CASTQDRGLYYEQYF. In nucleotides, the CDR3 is TGTGCCAGCACCCAAGACAGGGGCTTATACTACGAGCAGTACTTC.

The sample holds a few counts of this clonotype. The CDR3 coding sequence is TGTGCCAGCAGTTTATGGCTAGCAAACACAGATACGCAGTATTTT. Translating gives CASSLWLANTDTQYF. The V call is TRBV12-3 or TRBV12-4, the J call TRBJ2-3; D may be TRBD2 (5 bases). V lost 2 bases, J lost 2 bases, and 11 bases lay in between. This CDR3 has 15 residues.

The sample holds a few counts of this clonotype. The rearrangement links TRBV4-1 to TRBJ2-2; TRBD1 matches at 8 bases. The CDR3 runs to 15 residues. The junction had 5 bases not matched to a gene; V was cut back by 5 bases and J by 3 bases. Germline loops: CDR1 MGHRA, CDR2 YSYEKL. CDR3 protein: CASSVPDRDTGELFF. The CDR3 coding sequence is TGCGCCAGCAGCGTACCGGACAGGGACACCGGGGAGCTGTTTTTT.

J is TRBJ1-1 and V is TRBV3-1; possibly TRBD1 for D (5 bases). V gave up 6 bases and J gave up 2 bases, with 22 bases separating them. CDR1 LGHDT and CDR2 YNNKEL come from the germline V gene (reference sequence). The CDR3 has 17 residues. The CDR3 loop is CASSPLPAAGLNTEAFF. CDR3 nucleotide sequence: TGTGCCAGCAGTCCTCTGCCCGCTGCAGGGCTCAACACTGAAGCTTTCTTT.

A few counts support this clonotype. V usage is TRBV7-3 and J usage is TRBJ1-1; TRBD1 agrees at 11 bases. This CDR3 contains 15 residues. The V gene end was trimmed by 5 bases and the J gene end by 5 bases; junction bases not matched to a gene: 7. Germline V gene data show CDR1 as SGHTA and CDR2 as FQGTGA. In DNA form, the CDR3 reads TGTGCCAGCAGCCTCATGGACAGGGGGCAGACTGAAGCTTTCTTT. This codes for CASSLMDRGQTEAFF. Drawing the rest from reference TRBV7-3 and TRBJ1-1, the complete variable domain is GAGVSQTPSNKVTEKGKYVELRCDPISGHTALYWYRQSLGQGPEFLIYFQGTGAADDSGLPNDRFFAVRPEGSVSTLKIQRTERGDSAVYLCASSLMDRGQTEAFFGQGTRLTVV.

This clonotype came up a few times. The CDR3 loop reads CASSYRGLAGGPGEQFF. CDR3 nucleotide sequence: TGTGCCAGCAGTTACCGGGGACTAGCGGGAGGGCCCGGTGAGCAGTTCTTC. The chain uses TRBV6-5 and TRBJ2-1, with TRBD2 identical over 16 bases. The CDR3 sequence is 17 residues long. V lost 2 bases, J lost 9 bases, and 7 bases stayed unmatched. Germline V gene data show CDR1 as MNHEY and CDR2 as SVGAGI.

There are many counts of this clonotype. CDR3 region: CASSQWTSTGQPQHF. The CDR3 DNA reads as TGTGCCAGCAGTCAATGGACCTCGACGGGTCAGCCCCAGCATTTT. The rearrangement links TRBV6-1 to TRBJ1-5, with no clear D. Germline V gene sequence: CDR1 MNHNS, CDR2 SASEGT. V was trimmed by 5 bases and J by 6 bases, leaving 17 bases between them. This CDR3 comprises 15 residues.

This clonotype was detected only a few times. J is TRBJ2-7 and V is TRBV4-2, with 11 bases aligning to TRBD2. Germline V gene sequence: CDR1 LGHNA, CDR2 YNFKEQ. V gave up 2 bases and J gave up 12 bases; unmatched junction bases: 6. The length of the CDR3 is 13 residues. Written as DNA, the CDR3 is TGTGCCAGCAGCCAAACAACTAGCGGGAGTCGGTACTTC. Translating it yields CASSQTTSGSRYF.

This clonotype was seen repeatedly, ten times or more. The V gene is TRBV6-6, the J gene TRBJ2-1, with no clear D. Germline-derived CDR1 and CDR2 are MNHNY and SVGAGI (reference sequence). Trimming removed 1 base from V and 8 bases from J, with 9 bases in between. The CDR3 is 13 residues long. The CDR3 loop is CASSYFLGDEQFF. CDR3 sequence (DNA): TGTGCCAGCAGTTACTTTCTAGGCGATGAGCAGTTCTTC.

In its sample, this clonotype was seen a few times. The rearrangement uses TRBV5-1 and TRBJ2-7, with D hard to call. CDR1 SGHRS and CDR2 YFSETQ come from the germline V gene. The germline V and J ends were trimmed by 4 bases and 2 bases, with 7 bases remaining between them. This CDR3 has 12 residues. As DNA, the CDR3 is TGCGCCAGCAGCGGTGGTACCTACGAGCAGTACTTC. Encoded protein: CASSGGTYEQYF.

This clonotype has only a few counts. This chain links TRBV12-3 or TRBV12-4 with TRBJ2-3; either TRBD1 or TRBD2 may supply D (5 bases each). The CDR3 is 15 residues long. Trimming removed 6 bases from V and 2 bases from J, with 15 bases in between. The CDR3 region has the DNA TGTGCCAGCAGGATTAGCGCAGGGTCCACAGATACGCAGTATTTT. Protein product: CASRISAGSTDTQYF.

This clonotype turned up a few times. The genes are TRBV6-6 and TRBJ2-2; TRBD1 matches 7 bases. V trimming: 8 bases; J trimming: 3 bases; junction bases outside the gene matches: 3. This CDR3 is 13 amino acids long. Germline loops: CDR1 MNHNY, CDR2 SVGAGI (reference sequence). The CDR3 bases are TGTGCCAGCCACGGGACAGACACCGGGGAGCTGTTTTTT. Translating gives CASHGTDTGELFF.

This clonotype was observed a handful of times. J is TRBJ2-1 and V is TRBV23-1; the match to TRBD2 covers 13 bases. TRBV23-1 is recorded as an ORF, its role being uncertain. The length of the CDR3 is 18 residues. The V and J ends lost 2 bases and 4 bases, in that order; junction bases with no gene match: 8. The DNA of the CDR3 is TGCGCCAGCAGTCAAGAAGGGACTAGCGGGACTCAGTACAATGAGCAGTTCTTC. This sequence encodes CASSQEGTSGTQYNEQFF.

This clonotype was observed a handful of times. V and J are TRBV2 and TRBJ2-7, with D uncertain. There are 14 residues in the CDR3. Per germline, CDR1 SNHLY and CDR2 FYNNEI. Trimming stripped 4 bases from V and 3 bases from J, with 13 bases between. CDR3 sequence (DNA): TGTGCCAGCAGTGCCGGGCCCCCGCTCTACGAGCAGTACTTC. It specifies CASSAGPPLYEQYF.

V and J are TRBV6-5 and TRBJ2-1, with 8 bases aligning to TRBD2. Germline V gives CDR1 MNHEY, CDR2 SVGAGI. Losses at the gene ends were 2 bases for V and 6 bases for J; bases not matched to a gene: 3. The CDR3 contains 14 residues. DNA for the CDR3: TGTGCCAGCAGTTACACCGGGACTAGCAATGAGCAGTTCTTC. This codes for CASSYTGTSNEQFF.

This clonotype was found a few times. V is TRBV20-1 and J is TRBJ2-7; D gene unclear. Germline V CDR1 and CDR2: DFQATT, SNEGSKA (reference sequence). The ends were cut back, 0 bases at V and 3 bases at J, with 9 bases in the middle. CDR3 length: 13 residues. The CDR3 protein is CSARDEHDYEQYF. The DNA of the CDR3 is TGCAGTGCTAGAGACGAGCATGACTACGAGCAGTACTTC.

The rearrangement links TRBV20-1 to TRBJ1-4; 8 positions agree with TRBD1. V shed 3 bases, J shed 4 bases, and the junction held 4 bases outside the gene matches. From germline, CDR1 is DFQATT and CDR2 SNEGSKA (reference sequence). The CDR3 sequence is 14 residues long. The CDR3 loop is CSASTGQGNEKLFF. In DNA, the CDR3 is TGCAGTGCTAGTACAGGACAGGGTAATGAAAAACTGTTTTTT.

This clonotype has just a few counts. The CDR3 sequence: CASSVQGTSVGELFF. CDR3 nucleotides: TGTGCCAGCAGCGTACAGGGTACGAGCGTCGGGGAGCTGTTTTTT. The chain has TRBV7-9 and TRBJ2-2; maybe TRBD1 (6 bases). The CDR3 has 15 residues. V gave up 5 bases and J gave up 7 bases, with 17 bases separating them. CDR1 is SEHNR and CDR2 is FQNEAQ in the germline V gene (reference sequence).

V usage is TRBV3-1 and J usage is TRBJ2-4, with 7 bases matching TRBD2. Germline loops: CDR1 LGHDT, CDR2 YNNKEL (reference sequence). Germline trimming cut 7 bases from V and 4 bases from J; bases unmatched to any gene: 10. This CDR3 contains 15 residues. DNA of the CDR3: TGTGCCAGCACCCCCGGGGCTAGCGGAAAAAACATTCAGTACTTC. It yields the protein CASTPGASGKNIQYF.

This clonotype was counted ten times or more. The CDR3 here is CASSLWGGSVDEQFF. CDR3 nucleotides: TGTGCCAGCAGTTTATGGGGCGGGAGTGTCGATGAGCAGTTCTTC. The V and J genes are TRBV27 and TRBJ2-1, with TRBD2 identical over 7 bases. CDR1 is MNHEY and CDR2 is SMNVEV in the germline V gene (reference sequence). The CDR3 extends over 15 amino acids. Germline trimming cut 1 base from V and 8 bases from J; bases unmatched to any gene: 8.

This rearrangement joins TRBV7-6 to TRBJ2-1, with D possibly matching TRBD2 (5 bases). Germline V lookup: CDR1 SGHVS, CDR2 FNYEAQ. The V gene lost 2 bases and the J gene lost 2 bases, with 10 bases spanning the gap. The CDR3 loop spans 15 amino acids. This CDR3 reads CASSLTTSPYNEQFF. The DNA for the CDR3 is TGTGCCAGCAGCTTAACCACTAGTCCCTACAATGAGCAGTTCTTC.

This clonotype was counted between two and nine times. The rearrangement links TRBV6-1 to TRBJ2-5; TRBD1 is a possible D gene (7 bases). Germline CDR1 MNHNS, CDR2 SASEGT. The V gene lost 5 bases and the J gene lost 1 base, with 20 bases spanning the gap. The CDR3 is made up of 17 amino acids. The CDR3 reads CASSRMSSGGSQETQYF. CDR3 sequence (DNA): TGTGCCAGCAGTAGAATGTCGTCAGGGGGGTCCCAAGAGACCCAGTACTTC.

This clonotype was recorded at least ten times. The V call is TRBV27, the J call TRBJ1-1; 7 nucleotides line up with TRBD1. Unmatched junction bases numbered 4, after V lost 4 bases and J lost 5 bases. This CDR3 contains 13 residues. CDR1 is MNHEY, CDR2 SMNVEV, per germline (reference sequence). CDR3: CASSYRGDTEAFF. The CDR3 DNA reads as TGTGCCAGCAGTTACAGGGGCGATACTGAAGCTTTCTTT.

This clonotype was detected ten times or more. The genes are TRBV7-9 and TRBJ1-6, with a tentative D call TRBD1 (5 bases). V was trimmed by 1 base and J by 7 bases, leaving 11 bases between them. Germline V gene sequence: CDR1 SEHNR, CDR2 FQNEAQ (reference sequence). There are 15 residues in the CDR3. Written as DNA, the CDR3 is TGTGCCAGCAGCTTAGTTGGGGGAGAAAATTCACCCCTCCACTTT. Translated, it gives CASSLVGGENSPLHF.

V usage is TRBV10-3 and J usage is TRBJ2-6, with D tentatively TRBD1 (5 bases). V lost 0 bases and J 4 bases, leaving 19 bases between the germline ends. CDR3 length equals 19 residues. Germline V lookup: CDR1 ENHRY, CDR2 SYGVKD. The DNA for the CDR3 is TGTGCCATCAGTGAGTCGATCGGGCGGATAGGGGCCGGGGCCAACGTCCTGACTTTC. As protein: CAISESIGRIGAGANVLTF.